Below are 30 T cell receptor beta chains sequenced from a single sample in a study of blood T cell repertoires in COVID-19. Some clones are missing from TCRdb's copy, which holds only in-frame ones; the method was immunoSEQ multiplex PCR. Of over 200,000 clones listed, approximately 90% are singletons. Material: PBMCs or T cells enriched from blood (not recorded which). The receptors were sampled from a man aged 25 to 45 who had recovered from COVID-19.

This rearrangement joins TRBV30 to TRBJ2-7, with TRBD1 matching 7 bases. Germline V gives CDR1 GTSNPN, CDR2 SVGIG (reference sequence). V lost 0 bases to trimming and J lost 4 bases; unmatched junction nucleotides: 9. The CDR3 runs 15 residues. CDR3 sequence: CAWSVPGQKIYEQYF. CDR3 sequence (DNA): TGTGCCTGGAGTGTACCGGGACAGAAAATTTACGAGCAGTACTTC. The full variable domain, completed using reference TRBV30 and TRBJ2-7, is SQTIHQWPATLVQPVGSPLSLECTVEGTSNPNLYWYRQAAGRGLQLLFYSVGIGQISSEVPQNLSASRPQDRQFILSSKKLLLSDSGFYLCAWSVPGQKIYEQYFGPGTRLTVT.

CDR3 sequence: CASSRDRDRNTIYF. The CDR3 region has the DNA TGTGCCAGTAGTCGGGACAGAGATAGAAACACCATATATTTT. V is TRBV19 and J is TRBJ1-3; 7 nucleotides agree with TRBD1. V gave up 5 bases and J gave up 5 bases; unmatched junction bases: 6. The CDR3 has 14 residues. The germline V gene encodes CDR1 LNHDA and CDR2 SQIVND (reference sequence).

This clone has only one observation. The gene calls are TRBV19 and TRBJ2-1; 10 bases match TRBD2. The CDR3 is 16 amino acids. The germline CDR1 and CDR2 sequences are LNHDA and SQIVND (reference sequence). V dropped 3 bases and J dropped 1; count of bases not matched to a gene: 3. In DNA form, the CDR3 reads TGTGCCAGTAGTATTAGGACTAGCGGTTCCTACAATGAGCAGTTCTTC. This gives the protein CASSIRTSGSYNEQFF. The full variable domain, its missing parts supplied by reference TRBV19 and TRBJ2-1, is DGGITQSPKYLFRKEGQNVTLSCEQNLNHDAMYWYRQDPGQGLRLIYYSQIVNDFQKGDIAEGYSVSREKKESFPLTVTSAQKNPTAFYLCASSIRTSGSYNEQFFGPGTRLTVL.

V and J are TRBV24-1 and TRBJ2-7; D gene ambiguous. The germline V and J ends were trimmed by 0 bases and 0 bases, with 14 bases remaining between them. This CDR3 is 17 amino acids long. Germline-derived CDR1 and CDR2 are KGHDR and SFDVKD. CDR3 residues: CATSDLDSFLASYEQYF. Here the CDR3 DNA reads TGTGCCACCAGTGATTTGGATAGTTTCTTAGCCTCCTACGAGCAGTACTTC.

The V gene is TRBV2, the J gene TRBJ2-1, with 8 positions matching TRBD1. V lost 6 bases to trimming and J lost 0 bases; unmatched junction nucleotides: 4. The CDR3 spans 15 residues. CDR1 and CDR2 (germline): SNHLY, FYNNEI. CDR3 sequence: CASRDRDISYNEQFF. CDR3 nucleotide sequence: TGTGCCAGCAGGGACAGGGACATCTCCTACAATGAGCAGTTCTTC. Full variable domain (remainder filled in from reference TRBV2 and TRBJ2-1): EPEVTQTPSHQVTQMGQEVILRCVPISNHLYFYWYRQILGQKVEFLVSFYNNEISEKSEIFDDQFSVERPDGSNFTLKIRSTKLEDSAMYFCASRDRDISYNEQFFGPGTRLTVL.

This clone was found once. This chain uses TRBV28 with TRBJ2-7; TRBD1 matches at 7 bases. Trimming removed 5 bases from V and 6 bases from J; junction bases left unmatched: 13. The CDR3 is 15 amino acids. The germline CDR1 and CDR2 sequences are MDHEN and SYDVKM. CDR3 sequence: CASSQSGTVSFEQYF. The CDR3 DNA reads TGTGCCAGCAGTCAGTCCGGGACAGTTAGTTTCGAGCAGTACTTC.

The chain is built from TRBV19 and TRBJ1-2; tentative D call: TRBD1 (5 bases). The CDR3 runs 17 residues. V lost 3 bases, J lost 5 bases, and 22 bases lay in between. CDR1 and CDR2 (germline): LNHDA, SQIVND (reference sequence). The CDR3 bases are TGTGCCAGTAGTATGCGGCCGGGGAGGGGAAGGGGTTATGGCTACACCTTC. Residues: CASSMRPGRGRGYGYTF.

The chain recombines TRBV9 with TRBJ2-2; 10 bases agree with TRBD1. Trimming at V came to 4 bases and at J to 10 bases, leaving 13 bases not matched to a gene. From germline, CDR1 is SGDLS and CDR2 YYNGEE. The CDR3 is 16 residues long. The CDR3 DNA reads TGTGCCAGCAGCCCGGGGACAGGGGCCCTCCTGCAGGAGCTGTTTTTT. As protein: CASSPGTGALLQELFF.

The rearrangement uses TRBV28 and TRBJ1-2; TRBD1 might be the D (5 bases). This CDR3 has 14 amino acids. The germline V gene encodes CDR1 MDHEN and CDR2 SYDVKM. The ends were cut back, 7 bases at V and 5 bases at J, with 17 bases in the middle. CDR3 amino acids: CASTMGGTVYGYTF. The CDR3 bases are TGTGCCAGCACCATGGGCGGGACGGTTTATGGCTACACCTTC.

The rearrangement links TRBV19 to TRBJ1-5, with TRBD1 matching over 9 bases. Germline V gene data show CDR1 as LNHDA and CDR2 as SQIVND (reference sequence). J was trimmed by 5 bases and V by 5 bases; bases with no gene match: 4. The CDR3 loop spans 14 amino acids. DNA of the CDR3: TGTGCCAGTAGTGACCGGGACAGGGATCAGCCCCAGCATTTT. As protein: CASSDRDRDQPQHF.

The J gene is TRBJ1-1, the V gene TRBV11-2; unclear D gene. Germline lookup yields CDR1 SGHAT and CDR2 FQNNGV. The ends were cut back, 5 bases at V and 8 bases at J, with 15 bases in the middle. The CDR3 covers 13 residues. CDR3 region: CASSPSEYGEAFF. Written as DNA, the CDR3 is TGTGCCAGCAGCCCGTCGGAGTATGGAGAAGCTTTCTTT.

The V and J genes are TRBV28 and TRBJ2-5; D gene ambiguous. The CDR3 is 12 residues long. Trimming pared 3 bases from V and 2 bases from J, leaving 4 bases between. Germline V gives CDR1 MDHEN, CDR2 SYDVKM. The CDR3 is CASSLLQETQYF. The CDR3 DNA reads TGTGCCAGCAGTTTGCTACAAGAGACCCAGTACTTC.

This chain joins TRBV5-3 and TRBJ2-7; 9 bases map to TRBD2. Being an ORF, TRBV5-3 has a function that is uncertain. Unmatched junction bases numbered 11, after V lost 4 bases and J lost 3 bases. This CDR3 region has 16 residues. CDR3: CARSHNSGRGFYEQYF. CDR3 coding DNA: TGTGCCAGAAGCCACAATAGCGGGAGAGGTTTCTACGAGCAGTACTTC.

The V and J genes are TRBV2 and TRBJ2-3; 7 nucleotides line up with TRBD2. V dropped 7 bases and J dropped 2; count of bases not matched to a gene: 6. The length of the CDR3 is 14 residues. CDR1 SNHLY and CDR2 FYNNEI come from the germline V gene. CDR3 amino acids: CASKGLSYTDTQYF. The CDR3 DNA sequence: TGTGCCAGCAAGGGACTATCCTACACAGATACGCAGTATTTT.

The V gene is TRBV27, the J gene TRBJ1-2, with D tentatively TRBD1 (6 bases). Germline V lookup: CDR1 MNHEY, CDR2 SMNVEV (reference sequence). The CDR3 runs to 13 residues. The V gene lost 5 bases and the J gene lost 10 bases, with 17 bases spanning the gap. The CDR3 sequence: CASSTSGARAYTF. In DNA, the CDR3 is TGTGCCAGCAGTACCTCAGGGGCGCGTGCCTACACCTTC.

This clone was counted only a few times. As DNA, the CDR3 is TGTGCCAGTAGTATCAGGACAGATACGCAGTATTTT. Translated: CASSIRTDTQYF. The chain is built from TRBV19 and TRBJ2-3; D gene unclear. Germline V gene data show CDR1 as LNHDA and CDR2 as SQIVND (reference sequence). Trimming shortened V by 3 bases and J by 3 bases, and 4 bases separated the two germline ends. The CDR3 loop spans 12 amino acids.

DNA for the CDR3: TGTGCCAGCAGTTACGAGCAGGGGATGAACACTGAAGCTTTCTTT. Protein: CASSYEQGMNTEAFF. The chain employs TRBV6-5 and TRBJ1-1, with D perhaps TRBD1 (6 bases). Germline V lookup: CDR1 MNHEY, CDR2 SVGAGI. Trimming took off 2 bases at V and 0 bases at J, with 10 bases between the two ends. The CDR3 loop spans 15 amino acids.

The V call is TRBV19, the J call TRBJ2-4; 9 nucleotides line up with TRBD2. This CDR3 contains 15 residues. Germline V lookup: CDR1 LNHDA, CDR2 SQIVND (reference sequence). With 4 bases clipped from V and 8 bases from J, the junction kept 9 bases outside the gene matches. DNA for the CDR3: TGTGCCAGTAGTAGACTAGCGGCCGGGGGGGACATTCAGTACTTC. This translates into CASSRLAAGGDIQYF.

The chain is built from TRBV7-9 and TRBJ1-4; 10 nucleotides agree with TRBD1. This CDR3 region has 17 residues. Trimming took 5 bases from V and 3 from J; bases not matched to a gene: 9. CDR1 is SEHNR, CDR2 FQNEAQ, per germline (reference sequence). The DNA of the CDR3 is TGTGCCAGCAGCCACACGACAGGGGGCATGGCTAATGAAAAACTGTTTTTT. Residues: CASSHTTGGMANEKLFF.

This rearrangement joins TRBV9 to TRBJ1-6; D is perhaps TRBD1 (6 bases). V was shortened by 4 bases and J by 8 bases, with 13 bases between the two germline ends. CDR1 is SGDLS, CDR2 YYNGEE, per germline. CDR3 length: 14 amino acids. The CDR3 DNA is TGTGCCAGCAGCTCAGAGGGGGGGGATTCACCCCTCCACTTT. This sequence encodes CASSSEGGDSPLHF.

As for this clone: Other DNA variants within this sample encode the same CDR3. This chain uses TRBV20-1 with TRBJ1-1; no firm D call. Germline-derived CDR1 and CDR2 are DFQATT and SNEGSKA (reference sequence). V was pared by 1 base and J by 2 bases, with 2 bases between. The CDR3 is 11 amino acids. CDR3 protein: CSARANTEAFF. The CDR3 DNA is TGCAGTGCTAGAGCTAACACTGAAGCTTTCTTT.

This chain uses TRBV4-3 with TRBJ2-5; unclear D gene. The V and J ends lost 2 bases and 5 bases respectively, with 15 bases between them. Germline CDR1 reads LGHNA; CDR2 reads YSLEER. CDR3 size: 15 residues. Written as DNA, the CDR3 is TGCGCCAGCAGCCAACAAGCCTCCTCTAGGGAGACCCAGTACTTC. Its protein product is CASSQQASSRETQYF.

Remarks on this clone: Because the CDR3's place on the DNA is in doubt, the DNA is left out and the CDR3 is given as listed by TCRdb. CDR3 sequence: CASSLSLRDRNPNTIYF. J is TRBJ1-3 and V is TRBV28; the table names TRBD1, a call not compared with the DNA. The germline V gene has CDR1 MDHEN and CDR2 SYDVKM. The CDR3 totals 17 residues, both ends included.

The chain couples TRBV18 to TRBJ1-2, with a weak D call TRBD1 (5 bases). The CDR3 is 15 amino acids. With 1 base removed from V and 8 bases from J, the gap between germline ends came to 17 bases. Germline CDR1 and CDR2: KGHSH and LQKENI. DNA for the CDR3: TGTGCCAGCTCACCACTTCAGGGCCAGAGACGCGGCTACACCTTC. It specifies CASSPLQGQRRGYTF.

V usage is TRBV7-9 and J usage is TRBJ1-1, with D perhaps matching TRBD1 (6 bases). The germline CDR1 and CDR2 sequences are SEHNR and FQNEAQ (reference sequence). V gave up 5 bases and J gave up 3 bases, with 10 bases separating them. The CDR3 spans 13 residues. The CDR3 DNA reads TGTGCCAGCAGCGTCAGGGGAGACACTGAAGCTTTCTTT. Translating it yields CASSVRGDTEAFF.

The V gene is TRBV7-6, the J gene TRBJ2-2; 7 bases are a match to TRBD1. Germline CDR1 and CDR2: SGHVS and FNYEAQ. Trimming cost V 0 bases and J 7 bases; bases outside gene matches: 5. This CDR3 has 15 amino acids. CDR3 bases: TGTGCCAGCAGCTTAGCCCGGACAGGTAGCGGGGAGCTGTTTTTT. Encoded protein: CASSLARTGSGELFF.

The chain combines TRBV5-1 with TRBJ2-1, with 11 bases matching TRBD2. With 4 bases clipped from V and 4 bases from J, the junction kept 16 bases outside the gene matches. CDR1 and CDR2 from the germline V gene are SGHRS and YFSETQ. The CDR3 is 19 residues long. CDR3 coding DNA: TGCGCCAGCAGCCCTTCGGGGTATAGCGGGGGGGCCAGATACAATGAGCAGTTCTTC. Its translation: CASSPSGYSGGARYNEQFF.

The chain employs TRBV19 and TRBJ2-7, with 10 bases that match TRBD2. The V gene's germline CDR1 is LNHDA and CDR2 SQIVND (reference sequence). J was trimmed by 4 bases and V by 3 bases; bases with no gene match: 0. This CDR3 comprises 13 residues. The CDR3 DNA follows: TGTGCCAGTAGTATGGGACTAGCGTACGAGCAGTACTTC. Its translation: CASSMGLAYEQYF.

The chain has TRBV5-1 and TRBJ1-4; the match to TRBD1 covers 7 bases. The V gene end was trimmed by 3 bases and the J gene end by 5 bases; junction bases not matched to a gene: 7. CDR3 length: 15 residues. The germline V gene encodes CDR1 SGHRS and CDR2 YFSETQ. The CDR3, as DNA: TGCGCCAGCAGCTCACAGACAGGGACGAATGAAAAACTGTTTTTT. This sequence encodes CASSSQTGTNEKLFF.

The chain carries TRBV19 and TRBJ2-7; possible D gene TRBD2, 6 bases. The CDR3 totals 13 residues. Deletions cut 6 bases from V and 9 bases from J, with 18 bases between. The germline V gene has CDR1 LNHDA and CDR2 SQIVND (reference sequence). The CDR3 loop reads CASSWGGALVQYF. As DNA, the CDR3 is TGTGCCAGTAGCTGGGGCGGGGCTCTCGTGCAGTACTTC. The full variable domain, completed using reference TRBV19 and TRBJ2-7, is DGGITQSPKYLFRKEGQNVTLSCEQNLNHDAMYWYRQDPGQGLRLIYYSQIVNDFQKGDIAEGYSVSREKKESFPLTVTSAQKNPTAFYLCASSWGGALVQYFGPGTRLTVT.